The 16 T cell receptor beta chains given below trace back to one sample, sequenced in a study of blood T cells in healthy people across ages. A second PCR of roughly 7 to 11 cycles used a sample-barcoded 5' primer and a J-beta primer mix. TCRdb recomputed calls from the 5' RACE reads with MiXCR, one row per CDR3 protein. The sample carries 450,000 to 700,000 distinct CDR3 sequences, 25% to 30% recorded once. Source material: blood. Receptor source: a woman aged 70-85 years in good health.

This sequence joins TRBV12-3 or TRBV12-4 and TRBJ2-5; tentative D call: TRBD1 (5 bases). V lost 6 bases and J 5 bases, leaving 10 bases between the germline ends. The CDR3 covers 12 residues. DNA of the CDR3: TGTGCCAGCAGATCAGGGTGGGAGACCCAGTACTTC. Translating gives CASRSGWETQYF.

This clonotype was counted ten times or more. The chain has TRBV6-5 and TRBJ2-7; D might be TRBD1 (5 bases). The CDR3 contains 11 residues. Trimming stripped 6 bases from V and 5 bases from J, with 8 bases between. CDR1 and CDR2 from the germline V gene are MNHEY and SVGAGI. The CDR3 DNA follows: TGTGCCAGCAGCTACAGGAACGAGCAGTACTTC. It codes for CASSYRNEQYF.

This clonotype was counted between two and nine times. The chain combines TRBV12-3 or TRBV12-4 with TRBJ1-5; D call uncertain. The CDR3 is made up of 16 amino acids. Trimming removed 6 bases at V and 0 bases at J, with 15 bases between. The CDR3 nucleotides are TGTGCCAGCAGCCGCGTCTTAGGGTATAGCAATCAGCCCCAGCATTTT. It codes for CASSRVLGYSNQPQHF.

In DNA form, the CDR3 reads TGTGCCAGCAGCCAAGTTTGGGGACCATCCTACAATGAGCAGTTCTTC. This gives the protein CASSQVWGPSYNEQFF. V is TRBV3-1 and J is TRBJ2-1; D may match TRBD1 or TRBD2 (5 bases each). From germline, CDR1 is LGHDT and CDR2 YNNKEL (reference sequence). The CDR3 spans 16 residues. V dropped 1 base and J dropped 1 base, with 11 bases sitting between them.

Only a few counts were recorded for this clonotype. Compared with germline, one end of the junction differs, possibly owing to a read error. J is TRBJ2-7 and V is TRBV5-1, with unresolved D. The CDR3 totals 12 residues. Germline V gene sequence: CDR1 SGHRS, CDR2 YFSETQ. The CDR3 sequence: CASSQDYYEQYF. For the CDR3, the DNA is TGCGCTAGCAGCCAAGATTACTACGAGCAGTACTTC.

This clonotype appeared many times. The V call is TRBV7-9, the J call TRBJ1-5; D may be TRBD1 (5 bases). This CDR3 comprises 13 residues. Deletions cut 5 bases from V and 10 bases from J, with 15 bases between. CDR1 is SEHNR, CDR2 FQNEAQ, per germline (reference sequence). The CDR3 loop is CASSVGPDSPQHF. The CDR3 DNA follows: TGTGCCAGCAGCGTAGGCCCAGACAGCCCCCAGCATTTT.

The chain recombines TRBV13 with TRBJ2-3; 10 bases map to TRBD2. The germline gives CDR1 PRHDT, CDR2 FYEKMQ (reference sequence). V shed 4 bases and J 0 bases; nucleotides not matched to a gene: 4. The CDR3 sequence is 16 residues long. The CDR3 DNA reads as TGTGCCAGCAGCTATAGGGGACTAGCGAGCACAGATACGCAGTATTTT. Protein: CASSYRGLASTDTQYF. Full variable domain (remainder filled in from reference TRBV13 and TRBJ2-3): AAGVIQSPRHLIKEKRETATLKCYPIPRHDTVYWYQQGPGQDPQFLISFYEKMQSDKGSIPDRFSAQQFSDYHSELNMSSLELGDSALYFCASSYRGLASTDTQYFGPGTRLTVL.

This clonotype was seen only once. J is TRBJ1-2 and V is TRBV7-2; unclear D gene. V dropped 0 bases and J dropped 8 bases, with 16 bases sitting between them. The CDR3 extends over 15 amino acids. Germline lookup yields CDR1 SGHTA and CDR2 FQGNSA. This CDR3 reads CASSLAVGLVGGYTF. CDR3 DNA sequence: TGTGCCAGCAGCTTAGCCGTAGGGTTAGTGGGAGGCTACACCTTC.

This clonotype was seen once. The V and J genes are TRBV4-3 and TRBJ2-7; perhaps TRBD1 as D (6 bases). This CDR3 contains 15 residues. Trimming left V 1 base short and J 6 bases short, with 16 bases between. Germline CDR1 LGHNA, CDR2 YSLEER. This CDR3 reads CASSQGVRGRGEQYF. The CDR3 DNA reads as TGCGCCAGCAGCCAAGGAGTCAGGGGAAGGGGCGAGCAGTACTTC.

On this clonotype itself: The germline gene is not matched at one end of the junction; a read error may be the cause. The V and J genes are TRBV4-3 and TRBJ2-4; 7 bases line up with TRBD2. Germline assignment: CDR1 LGHNA and CDR2 YSLEER. CDR3 length: 16 residues. CDR3 protein: CASSQDQERGKNIQCF. In DNA form, the CDR3 reads TGCGCCAGCAGCCAAGATCAGGAGCGGGGCAAAAACATTCAGTGCTTC.

About this clonotype: At one end the junction does not follow the germline gene, possibly because of a read error. V is TRBV19 and J is TRBJ2-5; no reliable D call. Germline V CDR1 and CDR2: LNHDA, SQIVND (reference sequence). CDR3 length: 14 amino acids. This CDR3 is CTSSPGTRQETQYF. The CDR3 region has the DNA TGTACCAGTAGTCCGGGCACGCGCCAAGAGACCCAGTACTTC.

This clonotype was found a few times. V and J are TRBV7-2 and TRBJ1-4, with a possible D match to TRBD1 (5 bases). The germline gives CDR1 SGHTA, CDR2 FQGNSA. The CDR3 is 15 amino acids. The V and J ends lost 6 bases and 2 bases respectively, with 13 bases between them. The CDR3 bases are TGTGCCAGCAGTCACGGGGGGTTGACTAATGAAAAACTGTTTTTT. Protein: CASSHGGLTNEKLFF.

This rearrangement joins TRBV20-1 to TRBJ1-2, with TRBD1 matching over 9 bases. There are 16 residues in the CDR3. In germline, CDR1 is DFQATT, CDR2 SNEGSKA (reference sequence). Trimming at V came to 6 bases and at J to 4 bases, leaving 15 bases not matched to a gene. This CDR3 reads CSAPTGGGNLAYGYTF. DNA of the CDR3: TGCAGTGCCCCTACAGGGGGCGGAAATTTAGCCTATGGCTACACCTTC.

The chain links TRBV6-6 to TRBJ1-1; 7 nucleotides line up with TRBD1. The V and J ends lost 0 bases and 4 bases, in that order; junction bases with no gene match: 5. The CDR3 extends over 15 amino acids. From germline, CDR1 is MNHNY and CDR2 SVGAGI (reference sequence). CDR3 in amino acids: CASSYSDRVGTEAFF. CDR3 coding DNA: TGTGCCAGCAGTTACTCTGACAGGGTAGGCACTGAAGCTTTCTTT.

The rearrangement joins TRBV3-1 to TRBJ1-4; no firm D call. V lost 3 bases and J lost 2, with 7 bases in between. The germline gives CDR1 LGHDT, CDR2 YNNKEL (reference sequence). The CDR3 is 14 amino acids. CDR3 nucleotides: TGTGCCAGCAGCCAGCACAGTACTAATGAAAAACTGTTTTTT. This encodes CASSQHSTNEKLFF. The complete variable domain, with remaining parts taken from reference TRBV3-1 and TRBJ1-4, reads DTAVSQTPKYLVTQMGNDKSIKCEQNLGHDTMYWYKQDSKKFLKIMFSYNNKELIINETVPNRFSPKSPDKAHLNLHINSLELGDSAVYFCASSQHSTNEKLFFGSGTQLSVL.

This clonotype was observed a single time. The chain combines TRBV20-1 with TRBJ2-1; D not resolved. V was trimmed by 6 bases and J by 8 bases, leaving 11 bases between them. The CDR3 sequence is 11 residues long. The germline V gene encodes CDR1 DFQATT and CDR2 SNEGSKA (reference sequence). The CDR3 DNA is TGCAGTGCCAAAAACGGCGATGAGCAGTTCTTC. This gives the protein CSAKNGDEQFF.